This T cell receptor beta chain was profiled in a study of blood T cell repertoires in COVID-19. As handled by the study authors: Nucleated cell number was recorded as an estimate derived from reference gene primer amplification. The method was immunoSEQ multiplex PCR; TCRdb's version includes in-frame clones alone and lacks a portion of them. The V and J calls and clone size are taken from that table; D and trimming were inferred from the DNA. The table lists some 64,000 clones, over 65% of them singletons. This clone appeared a few times. The V gene's germline CDR1 is SQVTM and CDR2 ANQGSEA. The CDR3 is 13 residues long. V was pared by 5 bases and J by 3 bases, with 14 bases between. A Seattle source enrolled patients during active infection and followed them longitudinally.

The clonotype comes from a man aged 55 to 69 with COVID-19, enrolled during active disease. The gene calls are TRBV29-1 and TRBJ2-7, with a weak D call TRBD2 (6 bases). Sequencing used peripheral blood. The CDR3 DNA reads as TGCAGCGTTCGGACGGACGGGAGCTACGAGCAGTACTTC. As protein: CSVRTDGSYEQYF.